This T cell receptor beta chain was recovered during a study of control samples from healthy donors and cancer patients. Assay: immunoSEQ multiplex PCR; the TCRdb copy retains only in-frame clones and omits some. The sample has tens of thousands of clones, approximately 80% seen once. Per germline, CDR1 SEHNR and CDR2 FQNEAQ (reference sequence). The V end lost 5 bases, the J end lost 3 bases, and 11 bases lay between the germline ends. CDR3 length: 13 residues. The sample consisted of PBMCs. This receptor was obtained from a woman aged 45-59 years with lung cancer. This chain connects TRBV7-9 to TRBJ2-7; perhaps TRBD1 as D (7 bases). CDR3 in amino acids: CASSPRGDYEQYF. CDR3 in DNA: TGTGCCAGCAGCCCCAGGGGGGACTACGAGCAGTACTTC.